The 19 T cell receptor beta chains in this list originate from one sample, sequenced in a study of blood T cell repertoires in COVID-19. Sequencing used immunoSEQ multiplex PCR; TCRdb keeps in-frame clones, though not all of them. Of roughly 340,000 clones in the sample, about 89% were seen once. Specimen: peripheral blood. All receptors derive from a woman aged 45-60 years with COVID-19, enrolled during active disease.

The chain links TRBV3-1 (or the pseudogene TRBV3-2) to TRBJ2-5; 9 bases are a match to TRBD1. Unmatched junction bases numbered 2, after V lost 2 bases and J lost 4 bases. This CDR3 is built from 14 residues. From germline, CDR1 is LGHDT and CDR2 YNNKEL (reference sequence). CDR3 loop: CASSQRQGGETQYF. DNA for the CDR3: TGTGCCAGCAGCCAAAGACAGGGGGGAGAGACCCAGTACTTC.

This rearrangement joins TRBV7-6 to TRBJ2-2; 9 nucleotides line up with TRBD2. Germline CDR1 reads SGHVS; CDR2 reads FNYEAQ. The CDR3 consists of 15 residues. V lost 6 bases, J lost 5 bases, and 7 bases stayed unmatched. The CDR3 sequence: CASRITSGPTGELFF. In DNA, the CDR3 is TGTGCCAGCAGAATTACTAGCGGGCCAACCGGGGAGCTGTTTTTT.

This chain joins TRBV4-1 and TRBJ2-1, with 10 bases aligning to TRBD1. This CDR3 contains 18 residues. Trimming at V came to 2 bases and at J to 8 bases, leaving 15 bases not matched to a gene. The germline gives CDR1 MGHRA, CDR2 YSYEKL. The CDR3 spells CASSQKATPGQGSDEQFF. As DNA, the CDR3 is TGCGCCAGCAGCCAAAAGGCCACGCCGGGACAGGGGTCCGATGAGCAGTTCTTC.

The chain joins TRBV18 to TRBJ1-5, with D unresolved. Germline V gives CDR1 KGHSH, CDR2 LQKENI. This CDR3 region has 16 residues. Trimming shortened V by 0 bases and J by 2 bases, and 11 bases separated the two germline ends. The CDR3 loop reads CASSPPSGTGNQPQHF. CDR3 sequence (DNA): TGTGCCAGCTCACCACCCTCGGGTACGGGCAATCAGCCCCAGCATTTT.

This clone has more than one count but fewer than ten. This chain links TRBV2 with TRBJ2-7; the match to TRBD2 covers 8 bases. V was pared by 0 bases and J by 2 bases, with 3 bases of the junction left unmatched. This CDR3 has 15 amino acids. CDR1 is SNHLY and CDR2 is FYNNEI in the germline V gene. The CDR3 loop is CASSEASGKAYEQYF. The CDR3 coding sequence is TGTGCCAGCAGTGAAGCTAGCGGGAAGGCCTACGAGCAGTACTTC.

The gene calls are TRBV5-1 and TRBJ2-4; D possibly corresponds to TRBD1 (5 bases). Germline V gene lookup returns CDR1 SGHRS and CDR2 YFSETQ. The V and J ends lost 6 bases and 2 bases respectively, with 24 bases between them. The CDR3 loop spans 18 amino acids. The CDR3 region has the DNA TGCGCCAGCACCCCTGCGCCAGGGAATTTTAATACCAAAAACATTCAGTACTTC. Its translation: CASTPAPGNFNTKNIQYF.

CDR3 in DNA: TGTGCCAGCAGCTTAGCCAGTGCGGGAGGCCCCGGGGAGCTGTTTTTT. Translating it yields CASSLASAGGPGELFF. The chain joins TRBV7-6 to TRBJ2-2, with 8 bases fitting TRBD2. The CDR3 sequence is 16 residues long. V shed 0 bases, J shed 6 bases, and the junction held 6 bases outside the gene matches. The germline CDR1 and CDR2 sequences are SGHVS and FNYEAQ.

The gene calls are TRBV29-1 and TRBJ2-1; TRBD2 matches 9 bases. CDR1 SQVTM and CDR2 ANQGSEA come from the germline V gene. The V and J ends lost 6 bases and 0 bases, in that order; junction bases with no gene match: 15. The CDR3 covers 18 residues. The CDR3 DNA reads TGCAGCGTAACGCATCCGGGACTAGCTGTCAGCTCCTACAATGAGCAGTTCTTC. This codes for CSVTHPGLAVSSYNEQFF.

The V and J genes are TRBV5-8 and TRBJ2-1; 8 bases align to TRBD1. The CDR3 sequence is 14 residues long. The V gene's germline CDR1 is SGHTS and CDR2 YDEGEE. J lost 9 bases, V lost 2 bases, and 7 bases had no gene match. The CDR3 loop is CASSFNRGIGEQFF. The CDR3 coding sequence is TGTGCCAGCAGCTTTAACAGGGGGATTGGTGAGCAGTTCTTC.

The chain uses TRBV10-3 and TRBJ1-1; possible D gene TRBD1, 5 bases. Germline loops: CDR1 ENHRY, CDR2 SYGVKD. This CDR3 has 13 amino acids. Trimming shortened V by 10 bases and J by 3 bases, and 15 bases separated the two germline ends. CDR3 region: CATGKGPDTEAFF. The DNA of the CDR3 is TGTGCCACCGGCAAGGGGCCGGACACTGAAGCTTTCTTT.

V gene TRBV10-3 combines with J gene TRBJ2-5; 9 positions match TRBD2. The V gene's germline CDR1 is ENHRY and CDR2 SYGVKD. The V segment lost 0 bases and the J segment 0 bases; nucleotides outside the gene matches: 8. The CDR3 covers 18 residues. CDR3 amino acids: CAISESYPGLAYQETQYF. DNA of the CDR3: TGTGCCATCAGTGAGTCCTATCCCGGACTAGCGTACCAAGAGACCCAGTACTTC.

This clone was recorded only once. The CDR3 loop reads CASSFGQIGSQETQYF. The CDR3 DNA reads TGTGCCAGCAGCTTCGGACAGATTGGGAGCCAAGAGACCCAGTACTTC. The chain is built from TRBV11-3 and TRBJ2-5, with TRBD1 as a possible D gene (6 bases). Germline values: CDR1 SGHNT, CDR2 YENEEA. V was shortened by 3 bases and J by 1 base, with 15 bases between the two germline ends. This CDR3 comprises 16 residues.

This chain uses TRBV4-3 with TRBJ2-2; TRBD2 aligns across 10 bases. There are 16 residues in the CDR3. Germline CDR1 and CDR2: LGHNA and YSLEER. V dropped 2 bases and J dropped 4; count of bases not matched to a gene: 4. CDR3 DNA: TGCGCCAGCAGCCAAATTTTAGCGGGAGGCACCGGGGAGCTGTTTTTT. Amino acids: CASSQILAGGTGELFF.

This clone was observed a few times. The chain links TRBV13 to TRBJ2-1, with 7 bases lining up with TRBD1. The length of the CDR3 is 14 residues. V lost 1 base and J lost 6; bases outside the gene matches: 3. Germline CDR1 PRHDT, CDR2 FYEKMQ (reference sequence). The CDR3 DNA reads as TGTGCCAGCAGCTTAGACAGGGGTGGCAATGAGCAGTTCTTC. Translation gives CASSLDRGGNEQFF.

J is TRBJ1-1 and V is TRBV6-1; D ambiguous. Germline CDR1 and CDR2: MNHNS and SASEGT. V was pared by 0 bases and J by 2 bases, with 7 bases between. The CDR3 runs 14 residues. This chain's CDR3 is CASSEALGNTEAFF. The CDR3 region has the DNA TGTGCCAGCAGTGAAGCGCTAGGAAACACTGAAGCTTTCTTT.

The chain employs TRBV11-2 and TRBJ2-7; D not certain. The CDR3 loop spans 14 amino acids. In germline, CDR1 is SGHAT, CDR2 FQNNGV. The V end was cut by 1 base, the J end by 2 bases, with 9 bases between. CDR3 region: CASSLGGVAYEQYF. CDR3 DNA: TGTGCCAGCAGCTTAGGTGGAGTTGCCTACGAGCAGTACTTC.

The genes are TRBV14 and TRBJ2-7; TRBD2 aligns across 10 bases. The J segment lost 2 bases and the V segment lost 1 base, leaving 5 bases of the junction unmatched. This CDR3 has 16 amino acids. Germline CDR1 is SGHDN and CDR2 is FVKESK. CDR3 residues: CASSQGRLAGAYEQYF. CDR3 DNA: TGTGCCAGCAGCCAAGGGAGACTAGCGGGTGCCTACGAGCAGTACTTC.

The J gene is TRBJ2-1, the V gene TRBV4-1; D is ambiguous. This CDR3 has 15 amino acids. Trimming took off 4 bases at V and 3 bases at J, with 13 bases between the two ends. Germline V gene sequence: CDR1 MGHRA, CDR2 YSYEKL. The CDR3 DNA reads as TGCGCCAGCAGCCGGGTTCTAGGTGGCTACAATGAGCAGTTCTTC. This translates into CASSRVLGGYNEQFF.

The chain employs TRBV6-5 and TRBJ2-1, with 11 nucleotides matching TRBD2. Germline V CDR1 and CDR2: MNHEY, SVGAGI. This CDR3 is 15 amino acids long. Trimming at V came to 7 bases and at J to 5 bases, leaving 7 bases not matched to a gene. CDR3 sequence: CASKDGTSGNNEQFF. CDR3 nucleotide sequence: TGTGCCAGCAAAGACGGGACTAGCGGAAACAATGAGCAGTTCTTC.